These 27 T cell receptor beta chains were sequenced from one sample in a study of pediatric ulcerative colitis. The repertoire was sequenced with immunoSEQ multiplex PCR; TCRdb's copy has only in-frame clones and lacks some. The profile covers roughly 60,000 clones, with over 80% appearing a single time and about 1.5% taken by the ten largest. Sequenced input: blood. The receptor source for this set is a boy younger than 18 who was a control in a study of pediatric ulcerative colitis.

This chain joins TRBV6-4 and TRBJ1-4; 7 bases line up with TRBD1. Germline loops: CDR1 MRHNA, CDR2 SNTAGT. The V gene end was trimmed by 6 bases and the J gene end by 5 bases; junction bases not matched to a gene: 3. CDR3 length: 13 amino acids. The CDR3 loop is CASSGTENEKLFF. The CDR3 region has the DNA TGTGCCAGCAGCGGGACAGAGAATGAAAAACTGTTTTTT.

This sequence joins TRBV5-1 and TRBJ2-7; 10 nucleotides line up with TRBD1. Per the germline V gene, CDR1 is SGHRS and CDR2 is YFSETQ. Trimming at V came to 2 bases and at J to 1 base, leaving 12 bases not matched to a gene. This CDR3 has 18 residues. CDR3 bases: TGCGCCAGCAGCTTTACGTCCCGGGACAGGGGAGGGTCCTACGAGCAGTACTTC. It yields the protein CASSFTSRDRGGSYEQYF.

This sequence joins TRBV6-4 and TRBJ1-5; the D gene is possibly TRBD1 (5 bases). With 6 bases removed from V and 4 bases from J, the gap between germline ends came to 10 bases. This CDR3 is 13 amino acids long. CDR1 and CDR2 from the germline V gene are MRHNA and SNTAGT. The CDR3 loop reads CASSPGGNQPQHF. The CDR3 nucleotides read TGTGCCAGCAGCCCGGGGGGAAATCAGCCCCAGCATTTT.

The chain has TRBV7-8 and TRBJ2-1, with 12 bases matching TRBD2. The germline gives CDR1 SGHVS, CDR2 FQNEAQ. The length of the CDR3 is 18 residues. V lost 5 bases to trimming and J lost 8 bases; unmatched junction nucleotides: 16. The CDR3 nucleotides are TGTGCCAGCAGCGGACATCACTCCAGACTAGCGGGAGACTATGAGCAGTTCTTC. Protein sequence: CASSGHHSRLAGDYEQFF.

The rearrangement links TRBV5-1 to TRBJ2-1, with TRBD2 matching 8 bases. J lost 10 bases, V lost 7 bases, and 4 bases had no gene match. Germline lookup yields CDR1 SGHRS and CDR2 YFSETQ. This CDR3 contains 11 residues. In nucleotides, the CDR3 is TGCGCCAGCCAAATAGCGGGAGAGCAGTTCTTC. As protein: CASQIAGEQFF.

J is TRBJ2-4 and V is TRBV4-1; 8 positions agree with TRBD2. This CDR3 spans 15 amino acids. Germline CDR1 reads MGHRA; CDR2 reads YSYEKL. With V trimmed by 1 base and J by 5 bases, 4 bases remained unmatched. The CDR3 reads CASSQGTSKQNIQYF. As DNA, the CDR3 is TGCGCCAGCAGCCAAGGGACTAGCAAACAAAACATTCAGTACTTC.

V is TRBV11-3 and J is TRBJ1-1, with D maybe TRBD1 (5 bases). The CDR3 contains 15 residues. Germline V gives CDR1 SGHNT, CDR2 YENEEA. Trimming left V 3 bases short and J 0 bases short, with 11 bases between. CDR3 protein: CASSFKTVMNTEAFF. The DNA of the CDR3 is TGTGCCAGCAGCTTCAAGACAGTCATGAACACTGAAGCTTTCTTT.

J is TRBJ2-3 and V is TRBV9, with TRBD2 matching over 8 bases. The germline V gene has CDR1 SGDLS and CDR2 YYNGEE. This CDR3 is built from 14 residues. The trim removed 3 bases at V and 6 bases at J, leaving 6 bases unmatched. The CDR3 sequence: CASSAWGLGDTQYF. As DNA, the CDR3 is TGTGCCAGCAGCGCGTGGGGACTAGGGGATACGCAGTATTTT. The entire variable domain, with the rest obtained from reference TRBV9 and TRBJ2-3, is as follows: DSGVTQTPKHLITATGQRVTLRCSPRSGDLSVYWYQQSLDQGLQFLIQYYNGEERAKGNILERFSAQQFPDLHSELNLSSLELGDSALYFCASSAWGLGDTQYFGPGTRLTVL.

This clone was counted a single time. The rearrangement uses TRBV27 and TRBJ2-7; 7 bases match TRBD1. There are 18 residues in the CDR3. The junction had 14 bases not matched to a gene; V was cut back by 3 bases and J by 0 bases. Looked up from germline, CDR1 is MNHEY and CDR2 is SMNVEV (reference sequence). The CDR3 bases are TGTGCCAGCAGTTTCTACTCCCCGAGACAGGGACCCTCCTACGAGCAGTACTTC. Translated: CASSFYSPRQGPSYEQYF.

The gene calls are TRBV5-1 and TRBJ1-6; TRBD1 agrees at 9 bases. V lost 4 bases and J lost 8; bases outside the gene matches: 13. Germline values: CDR1 SGHRS, CDR2 YFSETQ. CDR3 length: 17 amino acids. Here the CDR3 reads CASSAGQGYNGDSPLHF. DNA of the CDR3: TGCGCCAGCAGCGCGGGACAGGGATATAACGGCGATTCACCCCTCCACTTT.

The chain has TRBV5-4 and TRBJ1-2; D might be TRBD1 (5 bases). The germline gives CDR1 SGHNT, CDR2 YYREEE (reference sequence). V lost 0 bases and J lost 3, with 12 bases in between. The CDR3 spans 15 residues. The CDR3 DNA sequence: TGTGCCAGCAGCTTGGTGCAGGGACTGGACTATGGCTACACCTTC. Protein sequence: CASSLVQGLDYGYTF.

This chain joins TRBV4-1 and TRBJ2-2; D remains unclear. Germline V gene data show CDR1 as MGHRA and CDR2 as YSYEKL. V gave up 0 bases and J gave up 5 bases, with 13 bases separating them. The length of the CDR3 is 16 residues. For the CDR3, the DNA is TGCGCCAGCAGCCAAGATTGGTCAGATCTAACCGGGGAGCTGTTTTTT. Translation gives CASSQDWSDLTGELFF.

The J gene is TRBJ2-1, the V gene TRBV7-9, with 9 bases identical to TRBD2. Losses at the gene ends were 5 bases for V and 9 bases for J; bases not matched to a gene: 14. In germline, CDR1 is SEHNR, CDR2 FQNEAQ (reference sequence). The CDR3 sequence is 16 residues long. CDR3 protein: CASSPRKASGVFEQFF. The DNA of the CDR3 is TGTGCCAGCAGCCCTCGAAAGGCTAGCGGGGTCTTTGAGCAGTTCTTC. Drawing the rest from reference TRBV7-9 and TRBJ2-1, the complete variable domain is DTGVSQNPRHKITKRGQNVTFRCDPISEHNRLYWYRQTLGQGPEFLTYFQNEAQLEKSRLLSDRFSAERPKGSFSTLEIQRTEQGDSAMYLCASSPRKASGVFEQFFGPGTRLTVL.

This chain links TRBV11-2 with TRBJ2-3; D possibly corresponds to TRBD2 (6 bases). V lost 4 bases, J lost 5 bases, and 7 bases lay in between. This CDR3 comprises 12 residues. Germline CDR1 reads SGHAT; CDR2 reads FQNNGV. The CDR3 coding sequence is TGTGCCAGCAGCTCCGGGGGAGATACGCAGTATTTT. Translation gives CASSSGGDTQYF.

V is TRBV18 and J is TRBJ1-1; 10 positions match TRBD1. Germline CDR1 and CDR2: KGHSH and LQKENI. This CDR3 has 16 residues. V lost 2 bases to trimming and J lost 5 bases; unmatched junction nucleotides: 8. For the CDR3, the DNA is TGTGCCAGCTCACCATGGGCGACAGGGGGCAATACTGAAGCTTTCTTT. Translation: CASSPWATGGNTEAFF.

The count of this clone is one. The chain employs TRBV28 and TRBJ2-7, with D possibly being TRBD1 (5 bases). This CDR3 contains 14 residues. The V and J ends lost 6 bases and 2 bases respectively, with 14 bases between them. Per the germline V gene, CDR1 is MDHEN and CDR2 is SYDVKM. For the CDR3, the DNA is TGTGCCAGCAGCCTAAGGGGTATCACCTACGAGCAGTACTTC. Protein sequence: CASSLRGITYEQYF.

V usage is TRBV10-3 and J usage is TRBJ1-3; no reliable D call. The CDR3 has 15 amino acids. Germline V gene data show CDR1 as ENHRY and CDR2 as SYGVKD. V lost 2 bases and J lost 2, with 10 bases in between. The CDR3 bases are TGTGCCATCAGTGAGGGGATTACGGCTGGAAACACCATATATTTT. It translates to CAISEGITAGNTIYF.

For the CDR3, the DNA is TGTGCCAGCAGTTTACACGCAACCCAAAACATTCAGTACTTC. It codes for CASSLHATQNIQYF. The chain combines TRBV28 with TRBJ2-4; D is unclear. The CDR3 consists of 14 residues. Germline CDR1 MDHEN, CDR2 SYDVKM. Trimming shortened V by 2 bases and J by 5 bases, and 10 bases separated the two germline ends. The entire variable domain, with the rest obtained from reference TRBV28 and TRBJ2-4, is as follows: DVKVTQSSRYLVKRTGEKVFLECVQDMDHENMFWYRQDPGLGLRLIYFSYDVKMKEKGDIPEGYSVSREKKERFSLILESASTNQTSMYLCASSLHATQNIQYFGAGTRLSVL.

V and J are TRBV28 and TRBJ1-2, with D hard to call. The CDR3 is 13 residues long. V was cut by 4 bases and J by 5 bases, with 11 bases left in between. From germline, CDR1 is MDHEN and CDR2 SYDVKM. CDR3 in DNA: TGTGCCAGCAGTTCCTTCCCAACGTATGGCTACACCTTC. It yields the protein CASSSFPTYGYTF.

This chain joins TRBV10-3 and TRBJ1-1; 9 bases match TRBD1. After removal of 6 bases from V and 7 bases from J, the junction contained 9 bases not matched to a gene. Germline V gene data show CDR1 as ENHRY and CDR2 as SYGVKD. The CDR3 has 14 amino acids. CDR3 amino acids: CAIRRDRVPHEAFF. Here the CDR3 DNA reads TGTGCCATCAGACGGGACAGGGTTCCCCATGAAGCTTTCTTT.

V gene TRBV10-3 combines with J gene TRBJ2-7; D perhaps matches TRBD1 (5 bases). From germline, CDR1 is ENHRY and CDR2 SYGVKD. CDR3 length: 15 residues. V was trimmed by 4 bases and J by 3 bases, leaving 16 bases between them. The CDR3 nucleotides read TGTGCCATCAGTGGACCCTTAGACAGAAACTACGAGCAGTACTTC. Translated: CAISGPLDRNYEQYF.

V gene TRBV5-6 combines with J gene TRBJ2-7, with D tentatively TRBD1 or TRBD2 (6 bases each). Germline V gene data show CDR1 as SGHDT and CDR2 as YYEEEE. The CDR3 consists of 14 residues. The V gene lost 5 bases and the J gene lost 2 bases, with 14 bases spanning the gap. CDR3 residues: CASSGGLGTYEQYF. In nucleotides, the CDR3 is TGTGCCAGCAGTGGGGGGCTAGGGACCTACGAGCAGTACTTC.

As to this clone: The junction and the germline gene differ at one end; a read error may be behind it. The chain combines TRBV7-7 with TRBJ2-5; D is perhaps TRBD1 (5 bases). The CDR3 totals 14 residues. Germline V gives CDR1 SSHAT, CDR2 FNYEAQ (reference sequence). The CDR3 reads CASSLTGDQETQYF. CDR3 sequence (DNA): TGTGCTAGCAGCTTAACAGGAGACCAAGAGACCCAGTACTTC.

The chain carries TRBV28 and TRBJ2-3; 7 bases fit TRBD2. V was clipped by 7 bases and J by 2 bases; unmatched bases: 9. Germline V gene lookup returns CDR1 MDHEN and CDR2 SYDVKM. The CDR3 has 15 amino acids. CDR3 sequence (DNA): TGTGCCAGCAACCCCCGGGACTATTTCACAGATACGCAGTATTTT. Encoded protein: CASNPRDYFTDTQYF.

The table lists this clone with a few counts. This chain links TRBV5-1 with TRBJ2-7, with TRBD1 matching over 7 bases. This CDR3 comprises 15 residues. The germline V gene encodes CDR1 SGHRS and CDR2 YFSETQ. V shed 0 bases, J shed 0 bases, and the junction held 3 bases outside the gene matches. The CDR3 sequence is CASSLVAGGSYEQYF. As DNA, the CDR3 is TGCGCCAGCAGCTTGGTGGCAGGGGGCTCCTACGAGCAGTACTTC.

The V gene is TRBV5-1, the J gene TRBJ1-5; 9 positions match TRBD1. After removal of 3 bases from V and 3 bases from J, the junction contained 10 bases not matched to a gene. The CDR3 is 17 amino acids. The germline V gene encodes CDR1 SGHRS and CDR2 YFSETQ. CDR3 residues: CASSWLGTGYFNQPQHF. Written as DNA, the CDR3 is TGCGCCAGCAGCTGGCTAGGGACAGGGTATTTCAATCAGCCCCAGCATTTT.

The chain is built from TRBV6-5 and TRBJ2-2; D possibly matches TRBD1 or TRBD2 (7 bases each). Trimming left V 6 bases short and J 5 bases short, with 13 bases between. Germline loops: CDR1 MNHEY, CDR2 SVGAGI. The CDR3 consists of 14 residues. CDR3 residues: CASRDQGGTGELFF. CDR3 nucleotides: TGTGCCAGCAGAGACCAGGGGGGGACCGGGGAGCTGTTTTTT.